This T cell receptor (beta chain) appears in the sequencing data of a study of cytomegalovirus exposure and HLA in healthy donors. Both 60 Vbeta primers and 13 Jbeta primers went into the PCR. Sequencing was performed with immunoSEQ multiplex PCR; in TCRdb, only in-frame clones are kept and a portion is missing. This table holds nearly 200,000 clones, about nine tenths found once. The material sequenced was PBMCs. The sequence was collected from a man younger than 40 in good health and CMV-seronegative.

The CDR3 spells CASSPRGPSSYEQYF. DNA of the CDR3: TGTGCCAGCAGCCCGAGGGGGCCGAGCTCCTACGAGCAGTACTTC. This chain links TRBV7-8 with TRBJ2-7; 7 bases fit TRBD1. Germline V CDR1 and CDR2: SGHVS, FQNEAQ. The trim removed 5 bases at V and 0 bases at J, leaving 7 bases unmatched. The CDR3 is made up of 15 amino acids.